This T cell receptor beta chain originates from a study of shared clonotypes between healthy human individuals. Study-wide context: Each donor's CD4 naive and CD4 memory cells filled three plates apiece, CD8 naive two, and CD8 memory one.

The trim removed 5 bases at V and 4 bases at J, leaving 4 bases unmatched. Germline CDR1 and CDR2: MNHNS and SASEGT. The CDR3 spans 15 residues. Every immunoSEQ plate was one replicate of a subset's evenly spread DNA. The protocol was immunoSEQ multiplex PCR, while the TCRdb copy is restricted to in-frame clones and leaves out a portion. The table lists over a million clones, 75% to 85% of them singletons. The TCR was taken from a man aged 18 to 29 in good health. Some clones in this sample may be carry-over from other donors' samples. V and J are TRBV6-1 and TRBJ2-3; TRBD2 matches 12 bases. Sequenced sample: memory CD4+ T cells from PBMCs. As to subset: CD45RA-negative fraction. The CDR3 bases are TGTGCCAGCAGTACGACTAGCGGGAGACCAGATACGCAGTATTTT. Protein sequence: CASSTTSGRPDTQYF.